A selection of T cell receptor beta chains follows, all from one sample in a study of blood T cell repertoires in COVID-19. The repertoire was sequenced with immunoSEQ multiplex PCR; TCRdb's copy has only in-frame clones and lacks some. The repertoire consists of 400,000 to 450,000 clones, with roughly 90% occurring once and the leading ten covering about 1.6%. Sequenced: peripheral blood. The source is a woman in her thirties or forties with COVID-19, enrolled during active disease. Both conserved end residues are part of each CDR3. The D gene is left open where the match is weak. Some rows mark clone size as missing; the rest say once, few, many or name a class of expanded clone.

j_call	v_call	cdr3_length	clone_size	d_call	cdr3_nt	cdr3_aa
TRBJ2-1	TRBV6-2/TRBV6-3	18	-	TRBD2	TGTGCCAGCAGTTACGCCGGACTAGCGGGGAGCTCCTACAATGAGCAGTTCTTC	CASSYAGLAGSSYNEQFF
TRBJ1-1	TRBV6-5	14	-	TRBD1	TGTGCCAGCAGATCCGGGACAGGGGGCACTGAAGCTTTCTTT	CASRSGTGGTEAFF
TRBJ1-6	TRBV7-9	14	few	-	TGTGCCAGCAGCTTACGGGGAGAGAATTCACCCCTCCACTTT	CASSLRGENSPLHF
TRBJ1-4	TRBV5-5	16	-	TRBD1	TGTGCCAGCAGCCTCGCCCCGGACAGGGCGAATGAAAAACTGTTTTTT	CASSLAPDRANEKLFF
TRBJ1-3	TRBV7-9	12	once	-	TGTGCCAGCAGCAAAACTCGGGACACCATATATTTT	CASSKTRDTIYF
TRBJ1-5	TRBV7-9	16	-	TRBD1	TGTGCCAGCAGCTTAGGGTCAGGGGGACCGAATCAGCCCCAGCATTTT	CASSLGSGGPNQPQHF
TRBJ1-5	TRBV7-9	13	-	-	TGTGCCAGCAGCTTTACAGGGAATCAGCCCCAGCATTTT	CASSFTGNQPQHF
TRBJ1-2	TRBV7-2	14	-	TRBD1	TGTGCCAGCAGCTTAGACCAACAGGGGTCTGGCTACACCTTC	CASSLDQQGSGYTF
TRBJ1-1	TRBV27	18	-	-	TGTGCCAGCAGTTTATCGGGGGCGTTCGAGGGAGTATCTTATGAAGCTTTCTTT	CASSLSGAFEGVSYEAFF
TRBJ1-2	TRBV19	15	-	TRBD1	TGTGCCAGTAGTATCAGCAGGGGGCATCGGAGTGGCTACACCTTC	CASSISRGHRSGYTF
TRBJ1-6	TRBV2	15	-	TRBD1	TGTGCCAGCACCCCGGGACAGGGCATTGATTCACCCCTCCACTTT	CASTPGQGIDSPLHF
TRBJ1-2	TRBV28	14	once	-	TGTGCCAGCAGTCGGATCGGGACTAACTATGGCTACACCTTC	CASSRIGTNYGYTF
TRBJ1-2	TRBV7-9	18	-	-	TGTGCCAGCAGCCCGCATAATGGGGAGGTAACTTCTAACTATGGCTACACCTTC	CASSPHNGEVTSNYGYTF
TRBJ1-5	TRBV27	13	-	-	TGTGCCAGCAGCTCTTCCTCCAATCAGCCCCAGCATTTT	CASSSSSNQPQHF
TRBJ2-1	TRBV7-9	17	-	-	TGTGCCAGCACCGAAGAGCCGGGAAGCGGCTCCTACAATGAGCAGTTCTTC	CASTEEPGSGSYNEQFF
TRBJ2-7	TRBV18	15	-	TRBD1	TGTGCCAGCTCACGACCCGGGACAGGGGACCACGAGCAGTACTTC	CASSRPGTGDHEQYF
TRBJ1-3	TRBV7-2	17	-	-	TGTGCCAGCAGCTTACGTCAGGACTTGCGCTCTGGAAACACCATATATTTT	CASSLRQDLRSGNTIYF
TRBJ1-2	TRBV13	17	-	TRBD1	TGTGCCAGCAGCTTAGGCCTACGACAGGGGGGTAACTATGGCTACACCTTC	CASSLGLRQGGNYGYTF
TRBJ2-7	TRBV7-8	18	-	-	TGTGCCAGCAGCTTAGAGGCCAGAACAGGGAAGAGCTCCTACGAGCAGTACTTC	CASSLEARTGKSSYEQYF
TRBJ1-1	TRBV29-1	14	-	TRBD1	TGCAGCGTTAACACTGGGACAGGGGGCACTGAAGCTTTCTTT	CSVNTGTGGTEAFF
TRBJ1-2	TRBV23-1	16	once	-	TGCGCCAGCAGTCTCCCCGGGGCCCAGGGACTAAATCGCTACACCTTC	CASSLPGAQGLNRYTF
TRBJ1-2	TRBV4-3	15	-	-	TGCGCCAGCAGCCAAGAGGGTAGGGGTGCCTATGGCTACACCTTC	CASSQEGRGAYGYTF
TRBJ2-2	TRBV29-1	14	-	-	TGCAGCGTCGCCAAAGGGGTAGTGACCGGGGAGCTGTTTTTT	CSVAKGVVTGELFF
TRBJ2-7	TRBV28	14	few	TRBD2	TGTGCCAGCAGACCTCCGGGACTAGCGGGGGAGCAGTACTTC	CASRPPGLAGEQYF
TRBJ2-7	TRBV27	15	-	TRBD1	TGTGCCAGCGGGCAAAACCGGGACAGAGCCTACGAGCAGTACTTC	CASGQNRDRAYEQYF
TRBJ1-5	TRBV5-6	15	-	TRBD1	TGTGCCAGCAGCTCACCTCCACAGGGGACCGAGCCCCAGCATTTT	CASSSPPQGTEPQHF
TRBJ1-5	TRBV28	15	-	TRBD1	TGTGCCAGCAGGGGAAGGACAGGCCATTTGTCGCCCCAGCATTTT	CASRGRTGHLSPQHF
TRBJ1-1	TRBV27	15	-	-	TGTGCCAGCAGTTTAATTTTTGGGGGGGGCACTGAAGCTTTCTTT	CASSLIFGGGTEAFF
TRBJ1-5	TRBV2	11	-	-	TGTGCCAGCAGGGTTGAGCAGCCCCAGCATTTT	CASRVEQPQHF
TRBJ2-1	TRBV9	15	-	TRBD2	TGTGCCAGCACCCCCACGCCTAGCGGTTACAATGAGCAGTTCTTC	CASTPTPSGYNEQFF
TRBJ1-2	TRBV5-1	15	-	TRBD1	TGCGCCAGCAGCGTACAGGGGGCGAGTAGCTATGGCTACACCTTC	CASSVQGASSYGYTF
TRBJ1-1	TRBV7-9	14	once	-	TGTGCCGTTTTGAGAGGCCTTCTGAACACTGAAGCTTTCTTT	CAVLRGLLNTEAFF